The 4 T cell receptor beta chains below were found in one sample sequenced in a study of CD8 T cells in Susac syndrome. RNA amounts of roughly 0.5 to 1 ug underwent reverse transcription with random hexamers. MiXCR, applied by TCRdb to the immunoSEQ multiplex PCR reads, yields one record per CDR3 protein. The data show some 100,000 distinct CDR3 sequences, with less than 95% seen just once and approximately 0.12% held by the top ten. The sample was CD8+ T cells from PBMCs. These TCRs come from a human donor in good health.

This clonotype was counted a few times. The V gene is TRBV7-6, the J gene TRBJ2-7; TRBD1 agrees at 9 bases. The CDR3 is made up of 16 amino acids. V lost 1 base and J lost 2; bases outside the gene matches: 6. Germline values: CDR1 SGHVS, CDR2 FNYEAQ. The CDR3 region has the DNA TGTGCCAGCAGCTTAGGGGCGGGGACAGGGACCTACGAGCAGTACTTC. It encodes CASSLGAGTGTYEQYF.

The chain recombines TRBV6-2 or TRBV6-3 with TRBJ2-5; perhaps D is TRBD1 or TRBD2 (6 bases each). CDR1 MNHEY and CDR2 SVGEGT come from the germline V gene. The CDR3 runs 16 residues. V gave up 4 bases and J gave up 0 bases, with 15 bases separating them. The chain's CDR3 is CASSWGAGFYQETQYF. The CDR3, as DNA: TGTGCCAGCAGTTGGGGGGCAGGGTTCTACCAAGAGACCCAGTACTTC.

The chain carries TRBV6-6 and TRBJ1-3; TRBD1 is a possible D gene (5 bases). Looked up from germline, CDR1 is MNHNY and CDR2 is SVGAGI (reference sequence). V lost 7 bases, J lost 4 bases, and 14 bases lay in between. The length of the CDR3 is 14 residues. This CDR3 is CASTWGGAGNTIYF. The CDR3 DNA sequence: TGTGCCAGCACCTGGGGGGGAGCAGGAAACACCATATATTTT.

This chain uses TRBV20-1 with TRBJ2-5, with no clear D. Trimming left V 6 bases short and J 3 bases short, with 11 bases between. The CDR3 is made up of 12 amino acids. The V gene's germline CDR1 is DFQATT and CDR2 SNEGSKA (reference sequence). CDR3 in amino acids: CSARGGKETQYF. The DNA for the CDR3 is TGCAGTGCCCGAGGTGGTAAAGAGACCCAGTACTTC.